The T cell receptor (beta chain) described here comes from a study of T-cell memory formation after mild COVID-19. TCRdb called the 5' RACE reads again in MiXCR, with one record for every CDR3 protein. The sample consists of 180,000 or so distinct CDR3 sequences, roughly 10% of them appearing once. This clonotype was picked up a small number of times. V was cut by 0 bases and J by 4 bases, with 6 bases left in between. The CDR3 extends over 13 amino acids. From germline, CDR1 is SGHDT and CDR2 YYEEEE. The sequencing input was PBMCs or a T cell subset sorted from them (not recorded which). The TCR originated in a man between 18 and 35 years old who had mild COVID-19 (a few samples of this study predate the infection). Cell type and time point are not known. V and J are TRBV5-6 and TRBJ2-3; no reliable D call. CDR3 coding DNA: TGTGCCAGCAGCTTGGCCAATTCAGATACGCAGTATTTT. Protein: CASSLANSDTQYF.